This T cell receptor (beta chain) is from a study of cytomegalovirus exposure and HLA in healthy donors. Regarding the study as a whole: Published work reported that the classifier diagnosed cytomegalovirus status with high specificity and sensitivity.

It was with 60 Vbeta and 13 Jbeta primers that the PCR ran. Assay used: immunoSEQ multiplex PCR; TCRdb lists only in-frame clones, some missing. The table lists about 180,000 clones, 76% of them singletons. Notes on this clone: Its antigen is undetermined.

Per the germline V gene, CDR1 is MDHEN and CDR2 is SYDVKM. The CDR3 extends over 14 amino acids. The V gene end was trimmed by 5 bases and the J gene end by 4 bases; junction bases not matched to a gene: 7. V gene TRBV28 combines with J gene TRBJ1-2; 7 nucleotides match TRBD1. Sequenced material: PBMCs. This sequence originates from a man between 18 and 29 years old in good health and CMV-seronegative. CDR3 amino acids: CASSPSTGIYGYTF. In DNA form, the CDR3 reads TGTGCCAGCAGTCCTTCGACAGGGATCTATGGCTACACCTTC.